The T cell receptor beta chain described here comes from a study of shared clonotypes between healthy human individuals. Study conclusions and caveats: Rarefaction analysis demonstrated incomplete sorted-subset sequencing notwithstanding large depth. A handful of donors shared 4.5% to 6.5% of their naive CD4 clonotypes.

Recent acute infections and vaccinations were absent in the healthy HIV-negative adult donors. V was trimmed by 1 base and J by 4 bases, leaving 13 bases between them. In germline, CDR1 is KGHSH, CDR2 LQKENI. CDR3 length: 15 amino acids. Note on this clone: As yet, its antigen is unknown.

An approximately 200 ng quantity of DNA, 29,000 or so T cell genomes, went into the sorted-subset replicate PCRs. Generated by immunoSEQ multiplex PCR, the TCRdb table keeps only in-frame clones and is missing some. The top ten hold about 0.45% of the sample, which has 1.5 million to 1.9 million clones, 98% seen once. This rearrangement joins TRBV18 to TRBJ1-1; perhaps TRBD1 as D (5 bases). This TCR was recovered from a man aged 30 to 39 in good health. Material for sequencing was naive CD4+ T cells sorted from blood. As to subset: CD45RA+ positively selected. The CDR3 loop is CASSPQGPGSTEAFF. In DNA form, the CDR3 reads TGTGCCAGCTCACCACAGGGACCGGGGAGCACTGAAGCTTTCTTT.